The source of this TCR beta chain is a study of blood T cell repertoires in COVID-19. Across the whole study: The United States, Italy and Spain were the sources of the acute and convalescent COVID-19 samples. The cDNA or gDNA used as material had been derived from T cells, B-cell-depleted T cells, or PBMCs.

CDR3 length equals 15 residues. The V and J ends lost 2 bases and 4 bases, in that order; junction bases with no gene match: 7. Per the germline V gene, CDR1 is GTSNPN and CDR2 is SVGIG (reference sequence). Per the original methods: Nucleated cell number was recorded as an estimate derived from reference gene primer amplification. Using immunoSEQ multiplex PCR, the repertoire was profiled, and TCRdb retains in-frame clones only, with some absent. That table gives V, J and clone size, and the DNA gave D and trimming. The table shows some 230,000 clones, with about 88% occurring only once. The chain recombines TRBV30 with TRBJ1-3; TRBD1 agrees at 8 bases. This TCR was recovered from a middle-aged man with acute or convalescent COVID-19. The sequencing sample was made of peripheral blood. The CDR3 DNA reads TGTGCCTGGAGTAGAGACAGGGGCCCCGGAAACACCATATATTTT. Encoded protein: CAWSRDRGPGNTIYF.